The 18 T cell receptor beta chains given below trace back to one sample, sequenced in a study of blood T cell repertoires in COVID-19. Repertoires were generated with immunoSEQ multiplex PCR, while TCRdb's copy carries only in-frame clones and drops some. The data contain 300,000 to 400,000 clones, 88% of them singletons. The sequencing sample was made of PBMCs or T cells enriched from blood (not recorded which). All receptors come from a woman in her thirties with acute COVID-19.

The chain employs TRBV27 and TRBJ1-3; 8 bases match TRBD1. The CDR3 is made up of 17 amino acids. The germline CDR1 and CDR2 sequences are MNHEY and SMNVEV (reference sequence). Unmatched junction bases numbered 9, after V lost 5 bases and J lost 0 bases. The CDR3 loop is CASSRLDREISGNTIYF. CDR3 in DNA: TGTGCCAGCAGTCGTTTGGACAGGGAGATCTCTGGAAACACCATATATTTT.

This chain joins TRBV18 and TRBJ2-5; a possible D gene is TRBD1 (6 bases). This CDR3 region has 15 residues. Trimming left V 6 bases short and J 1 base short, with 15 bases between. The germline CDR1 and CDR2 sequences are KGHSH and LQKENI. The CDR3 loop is CASSLARGTQETQYF. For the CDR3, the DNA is TGTGCCAGCTCCCTTGCGAGGGGGACCCAAGAGACCCAGTACTTC.

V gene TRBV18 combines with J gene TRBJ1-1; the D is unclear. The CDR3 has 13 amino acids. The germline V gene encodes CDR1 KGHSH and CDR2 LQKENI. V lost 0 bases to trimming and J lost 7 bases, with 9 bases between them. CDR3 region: CASSPPFGVEAFF. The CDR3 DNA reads TGTGCCAGCTCACCACCGTTCGGGGTTGAAGCTTTCTTT.

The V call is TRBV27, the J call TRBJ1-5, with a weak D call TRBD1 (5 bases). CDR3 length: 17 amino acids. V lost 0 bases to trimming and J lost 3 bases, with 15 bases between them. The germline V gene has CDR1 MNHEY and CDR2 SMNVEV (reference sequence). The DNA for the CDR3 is TGTGCCAGCAGTTTATCCCCTCCGGGCGGGACCAATCAGCCCCAGCATTTT. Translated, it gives CASSLSPPGGTNQPQHF.

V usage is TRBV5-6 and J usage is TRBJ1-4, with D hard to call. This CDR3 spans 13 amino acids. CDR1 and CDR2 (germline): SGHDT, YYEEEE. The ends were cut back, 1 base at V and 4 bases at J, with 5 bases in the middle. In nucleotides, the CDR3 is TGTGCCAGCAGCTTGTCCTATAATGAAAAACTGTTTTTT. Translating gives CASSLSYNEKLFF.

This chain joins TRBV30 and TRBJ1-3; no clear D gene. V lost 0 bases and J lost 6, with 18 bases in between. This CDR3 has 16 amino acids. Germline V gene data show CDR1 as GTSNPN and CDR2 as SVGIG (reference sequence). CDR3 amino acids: CAWSVLRPRSANTIYF. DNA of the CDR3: TGTGCCTGGAGTGTACTTAGACCCAGGTCGGCAAACACCATATATTTT.

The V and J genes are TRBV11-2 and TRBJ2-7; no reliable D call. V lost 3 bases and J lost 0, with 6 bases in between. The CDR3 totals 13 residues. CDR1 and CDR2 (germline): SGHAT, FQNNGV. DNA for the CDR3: TGTGCCAGCAGCTTGATGAGCTCCTACGAGCAGTACTTC. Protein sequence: CASSLMSSYEQYF. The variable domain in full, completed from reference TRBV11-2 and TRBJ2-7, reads EAGVAQSPRYKIIEKRQSVAFWCNPISGHATLYWYQQILGQGPKLLIQFQNNGVVDDSQLPKDRFSAERLKGVDSTLKIQPAKLEDSAVYLCASSLMSSYEQYFGPGTRLTVT.

CDR3 sequence: CASTPAGGRSEQFF. CDR3 nucleotide sequence: TGTGCCAGCACCCCAGCGGGGGGGCGTTCGGAGCAGTTCTTC. V and J are TRBV7-2 and TRBJ2-1; TRBD2 aligns across 10 bases. The CDR3 is made up of 14 amino acids. V lost 7 bases and J lost 10; bases outside the gene matches: 10. CDR1 is SGHTA and CDR2 is FQGNSA in the germline V gene.

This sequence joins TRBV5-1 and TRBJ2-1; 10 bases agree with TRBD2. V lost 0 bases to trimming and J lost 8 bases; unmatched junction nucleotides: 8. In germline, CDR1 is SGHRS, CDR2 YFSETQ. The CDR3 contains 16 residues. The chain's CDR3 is CASSLASGGSGDEQFF. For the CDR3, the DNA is TGCGCCAGCAGCTTGGCTAGCGGGGGATCCGGGGATGAGCAGTTCTTC. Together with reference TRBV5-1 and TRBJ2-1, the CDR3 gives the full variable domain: KAGVTQTPRYLIKTRGQQVTLSCSPISGHRSVSWYQQTPGQGLQFLFEYFSETQRNKGNFPGRFSGRQFSNSRSEMNVSTLELGDSALYLCASSLASGGSGDEQFFGPGTRLTVL.

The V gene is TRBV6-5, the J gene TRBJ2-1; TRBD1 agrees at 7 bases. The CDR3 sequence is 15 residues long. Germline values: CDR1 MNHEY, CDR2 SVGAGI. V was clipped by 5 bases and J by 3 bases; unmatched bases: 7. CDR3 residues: CASSNPGQIYNEQFF. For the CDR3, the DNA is TGTGCCAGCAGTAATCCGGGACAGATCTACAATGAGCAGTTCTTC.

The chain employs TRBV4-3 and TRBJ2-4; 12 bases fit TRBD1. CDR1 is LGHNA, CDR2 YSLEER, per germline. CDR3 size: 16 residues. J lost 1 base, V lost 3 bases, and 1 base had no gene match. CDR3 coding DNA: TGCGCCAGCAGCCAGGGACAGGGGGCGGCCAAAAACATTCAGTACTTC. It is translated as CASSQGQGAAKNIQYF.

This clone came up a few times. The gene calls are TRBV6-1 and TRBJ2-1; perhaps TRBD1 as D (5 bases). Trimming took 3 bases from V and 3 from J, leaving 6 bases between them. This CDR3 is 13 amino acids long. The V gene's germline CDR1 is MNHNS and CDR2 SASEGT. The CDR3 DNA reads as TGTGCCAGCAGTGATCAGGGCTACAATGAGCAGTTCTTC. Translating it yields CASSDQGYNEQFF.

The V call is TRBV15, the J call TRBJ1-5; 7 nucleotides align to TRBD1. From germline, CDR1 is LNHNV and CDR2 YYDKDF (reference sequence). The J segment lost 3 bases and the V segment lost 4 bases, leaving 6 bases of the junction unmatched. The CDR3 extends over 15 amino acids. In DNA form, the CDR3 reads TGTGCCACCAGCACCCCGGGACAGTACAATCAGCCCCAGCATTTT. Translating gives CATSTPGQYNQPQHF.

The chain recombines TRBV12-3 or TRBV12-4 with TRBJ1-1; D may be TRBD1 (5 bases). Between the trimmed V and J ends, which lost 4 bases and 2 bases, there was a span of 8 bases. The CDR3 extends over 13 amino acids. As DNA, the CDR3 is TGTGCCAGCAGTTACAGGTCAAACACTGAAGCTTTCTTT. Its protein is CASSYRSNTEAFF.

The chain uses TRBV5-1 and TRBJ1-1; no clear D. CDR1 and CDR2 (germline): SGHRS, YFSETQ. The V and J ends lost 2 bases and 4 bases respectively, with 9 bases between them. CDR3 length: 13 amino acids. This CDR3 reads CASSLRGITEAFF. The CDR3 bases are TGCGCCAGCAGCTTACGGGGTATCACTGAAGCTTTCTTT.

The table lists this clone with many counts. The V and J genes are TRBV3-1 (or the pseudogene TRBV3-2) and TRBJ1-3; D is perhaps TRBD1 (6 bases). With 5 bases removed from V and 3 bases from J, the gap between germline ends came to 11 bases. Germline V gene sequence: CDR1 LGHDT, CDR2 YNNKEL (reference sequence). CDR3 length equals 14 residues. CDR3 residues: CASSFRGSGNTIYF. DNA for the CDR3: TGTGCCAGCAGCTTCAGGGGTAGTGGAAACACCATATATTTT.

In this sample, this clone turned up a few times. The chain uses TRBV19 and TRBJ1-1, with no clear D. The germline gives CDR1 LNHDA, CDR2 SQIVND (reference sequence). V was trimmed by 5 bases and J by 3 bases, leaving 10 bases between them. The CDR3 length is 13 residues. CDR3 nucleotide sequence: TGTGCCAGTAGTCTGGGCGGGGACACTGAAGCTTTCTTT. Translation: CASSLGGDTEAFF. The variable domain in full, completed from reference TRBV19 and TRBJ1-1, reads DGGITQSPKYLFRKEGQNVTLSCEQNLNHDAMYWYRQDPGQGLRLIYYSQIVNDFQKGDIAEGYSVSREKKESFPLTVTSAQKNPTAFYLCASSLGGDTEAFFGQGTRLTVV.

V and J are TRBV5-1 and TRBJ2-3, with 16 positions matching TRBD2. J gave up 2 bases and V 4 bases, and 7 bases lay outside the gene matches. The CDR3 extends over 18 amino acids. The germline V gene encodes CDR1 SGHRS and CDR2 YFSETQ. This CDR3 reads CASSKGLAGGPLTDTQYF. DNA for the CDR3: TGCGCCAGCAGCAAGGGACTAGCGGGGGGGCCCCTCACAGATACGCAGTATTTT.